This TCR beta chain was obtained from a study of blood T cells in healthy people across ages. The CDR3 extends over 15 amino acids. V gave up 6 bases and J gave up 1 base, with 17 bases separating them. Germline V gene data show CDR1 as DFQATT and CDR2 as SNEGSKA (reference sequence). Primers used in a second PCR of roughly 6 to 11 cycles were a sample-barcoded 5' primer and a J-beta primer mix. Each CDR3 protein is one row after TCRdb ran MiXCR on the 5' RACE reads. This repertoire shows about 1.8 million distinct CDR3 sequences, around half found once; its top ten account for approximately 2.1%. The receptor comes from a woman aged 40-49 years in good health. Sample: blood. The gene calls are TRBV20-1 and TRBJ2-3; unclear D gene. The CDR3 DNA reads as TGCAGTGCCGGATCCCCTCGGACGGGCACAGATACGCAGTATTTT. Its translation is CSAGSPRTGTDTQYF.